This TCR beta chain was identified in a study of blood T cell repertoires in COVID-19. Across the study: The samples span acute and convalescent COVID-19 from the United States, Italy and Spain. T cells, B-cell-depleted T cells, or PBMCs provided the cDNA or gDNA that served as material.

Here immunoSEQ multiplex PCR was the method, and the copy in TCRdb shows in-frame clones only, minus some. In the table there are some 300,000 clones, roughly 80% of which are singletons. This CDR3 contains 14 residues. Germline V gives CDR1 SNHLY, CDR2 FYNNEI. The J segment lost 5 bases and the V segment lost 6 bases, leaving 3 bases of the junction unmatched. V gene TRBV2 combines with J gene TRBJ2-1; 11 bases fit TRBD2. The sequence came from a woman aged 50 to 65 with active or convalescent COVID-19. Sequenced input: peripheral blood. CDR3 DNA: TGTGCCAGCAGGCGGGGACTAGCGGACAATGAGCAGTTCTTC. Encoded protein: CASRRGLADNEQFF.